The 4 T cell receptor beta chains below were found in one sample sequenced in a study of vaccination and CD4 T cells after COVID-19. Sequenced with the Oncomine TCR Beta short-read assay was DNA taken from cultured CD4+ T cells. TCRdb re-analysed the PCR reads in MiXCR, keeping a single row per CDR3 protein. The profile shows about 5,500 distinct CDR3 sequences, around 70% of them singletons. Treatment noted: approximately 10-day PBMC culture with coronavirus spike peptide pools or control peptides (ViraFEST assay). These receptors lack a known antigen. The sample comprised CD4+ T cells from blood, cultured in vitro. The receptor set was obtained from a human donor who had recovered from COVID-19.

This clonotype was seen a single time. The CDR3 protein is CASSSTGPQEGTQYF. CDR3 DNA: TGTGCCAGCAGCTCGACCGGGCCCCAAGAGGGGACCCAGTACTTC. The chain is built from TRBV7-9 and TRBJ2-5; weak D call: TRBD2 (5 bases). V was shortened by 4 bases and J by 7 bases, with 19 bases between the two germline ends. Germline CDR1 is SEHNR and CDR2 is FQNEAQ (reference sequence). CDR3 length: 15 residues.

The V gene is TRBV19, the J gene TRBJ1-2; D not resolved. Germline CDR1 reads LNHDA; CDR2 reads SQIVND (reference sequence). V dropped 6 bases and J dropped 5 bases, with 16 bases sitting between them. CDR3 length equals 14 residues. CDR3 amino acids: CASSPGRIPYGYTF. Written as DNA, the CDR3 is TGTGCCAGTAGCCCGGGCCGAATTCCTTATGGCTACACCTTC.

The V call is TRBV7-9, the J call TRBJ1-5, with D possibly TRBD1 on 5 matching bases. Trimming took 1 base from V and 4 from J, leaving 17 bases between them. The CDR3 contains 17 residues. CDR1 SEHNR and CDR2 FQNEAQ come from the germline V gene (reference sequence). The CDR3 DNA follows: TGTGCCAGCAGCTTAGGCCCAGAGTGGGGGATGAATCAGCCCCAGCATTTT. This encodes CASSLGPEWGMNQPQHF.

There are a few counts of this clonotype. The V gene is TRBV6-5, the J gene TRBJ1-5, with 8 bases fitting TRBD1. CDR3 length: 14 residues. With V trimmed by 4 bases and J by 6 bases, 5 bases remained unmatched. CDR1 and CDR2 (germline): MNHEY, SVGAGI. CDR3: CASSSTGDGQPQHF. The CDR3 bases are TGTGCCAGCAGTTCGACAGGGGACGGTCAGCCCCAGCATTTT.